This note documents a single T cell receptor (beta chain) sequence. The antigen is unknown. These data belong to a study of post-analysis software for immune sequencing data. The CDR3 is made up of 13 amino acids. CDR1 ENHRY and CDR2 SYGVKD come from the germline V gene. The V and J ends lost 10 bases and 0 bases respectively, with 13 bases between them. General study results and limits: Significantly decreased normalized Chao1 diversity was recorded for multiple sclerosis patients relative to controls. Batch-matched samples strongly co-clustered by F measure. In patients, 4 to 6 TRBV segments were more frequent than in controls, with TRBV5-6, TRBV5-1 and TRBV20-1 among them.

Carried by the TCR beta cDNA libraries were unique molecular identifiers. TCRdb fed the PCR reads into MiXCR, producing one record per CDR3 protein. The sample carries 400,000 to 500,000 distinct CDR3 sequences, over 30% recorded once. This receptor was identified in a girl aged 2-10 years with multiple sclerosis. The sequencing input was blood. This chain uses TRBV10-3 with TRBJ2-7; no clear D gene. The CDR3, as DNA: TGTGCCACCTTAAGTGTAAGCTCCTACGAGCAGTACTTC. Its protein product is CATLSVSSYEQYF.